The T cell receptor (beta chain) under discussion was sequenced for a study of T cells in Graves' hyperthyroidism and ophthalmopathy. Study findings and constraints: In simple terms, a model built on 13 V-J features told ophthalmopathy apart from stable hyperthyroidism.

There were TCR beta CDR3 regions amplified from RNA transcripts. Primed by the HTBI set, a first-round RT-PCR was run on the TCR CDR3. Each CDR3 protein gets one entry after TCRdb re-called the multiplex PCR reads with MiXCR. Of 350,000 to 400,000 distinct CDR3 sequences listed, 14% to 15% are singletons. V shed 5 bases and J shed 0 bases, with 13 bases lying between them. The CDR3 is made up of 15 amino acids. Looked up from germline, CDR1 is MNHNS and CDR2 is SASEGT. This clonotype showed up many times. Its antigen is still unknown. Graves' hyperthyroidism without ophthalmopathy progression within 18 months was termed stable.

Sequencing was carried out using blood. The rearrangement uses TRBV6-1 and TRBJ2-5, with D tentatively TRBD2 (5 bases). This sequence was found in a woman aged 30 to 39 with Graves' hyperthyroidism. CDR3 sequence reads: CASSYWRADQETQYF. The CDR3, as DNA: TGTGCCAGCAGTTATTGGAGAGCGGACCAAGAGACCCAGTACTTC.